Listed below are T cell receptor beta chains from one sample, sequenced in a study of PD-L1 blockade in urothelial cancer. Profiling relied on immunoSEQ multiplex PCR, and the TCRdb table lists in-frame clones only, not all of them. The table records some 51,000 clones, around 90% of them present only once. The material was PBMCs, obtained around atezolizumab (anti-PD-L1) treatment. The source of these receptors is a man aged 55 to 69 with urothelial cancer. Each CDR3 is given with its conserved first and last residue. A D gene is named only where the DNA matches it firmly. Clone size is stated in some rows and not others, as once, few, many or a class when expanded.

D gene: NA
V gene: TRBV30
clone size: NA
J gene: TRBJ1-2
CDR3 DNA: TGTGCCTGGACCCGGATGGGTGAGGGTTACTTAAATGGCTACACCTTC
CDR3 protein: CAWTRMGEGYLNGYTF

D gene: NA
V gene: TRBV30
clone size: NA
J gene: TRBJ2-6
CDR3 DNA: TGTGCCTGGAGTCTTGTCTCTGGGGCCAACGTCCTGACTTTC
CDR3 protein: CAWSLVSGANVLTF

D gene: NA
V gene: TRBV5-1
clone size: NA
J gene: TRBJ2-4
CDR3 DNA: TGCGCCAGCAGCTTGGCGGGTGAAGCCAAAAACATTCAGTACTTC
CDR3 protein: CASSLAGEAKNIQYF

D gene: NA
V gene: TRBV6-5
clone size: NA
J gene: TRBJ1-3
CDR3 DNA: TGTGCCAGCAGTCGACAGGACGGAAACACCATATATTTT
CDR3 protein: CASSRQDGNTIYF

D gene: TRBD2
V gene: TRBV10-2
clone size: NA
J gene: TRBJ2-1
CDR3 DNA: TGCGCCAGCAGTGAGTCCACGGGACTAGCGATTTACAATGAGCAGTTCTTC
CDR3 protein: CASSESTGLAIYNEQFF

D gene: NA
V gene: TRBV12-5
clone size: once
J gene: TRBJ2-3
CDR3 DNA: TGTGCTAGTGGTTTGGTCCCTAGCACAGATACGCAGTATTTT
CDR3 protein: CASGLVPSTDTQYF

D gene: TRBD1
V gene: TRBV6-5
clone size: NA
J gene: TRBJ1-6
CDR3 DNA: TGTGCCAGCAGTCGTGCCGGGACAGGAGATTCACCCCTCCACTTT
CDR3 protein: CASSRAGTGDSPLHF

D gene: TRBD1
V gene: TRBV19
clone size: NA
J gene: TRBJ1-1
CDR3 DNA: TGTGCCAGTAGTCTAAGGGACAGGTTGAACACTGAAGCTTTCTTT
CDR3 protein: CASSLRDRLNTEAFF

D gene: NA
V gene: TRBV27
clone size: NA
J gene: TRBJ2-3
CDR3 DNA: TGTGCCAGCAGTTTGGGCGGGGCTAGCACAGATACGCAGTATTTT
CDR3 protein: CASSLGGASTDTQYF

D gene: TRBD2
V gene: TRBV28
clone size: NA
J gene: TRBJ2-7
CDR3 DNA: TGTGCCAGCAGTTTTAGCGGGAGCGGGAACGAGCAGTACTTC
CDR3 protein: CASSFSGSGNEQYF

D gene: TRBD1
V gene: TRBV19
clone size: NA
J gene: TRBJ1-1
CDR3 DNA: TGTGCCAGTAGTGGCAGGGGGGTGAACACTGAAGCTTTCTTT
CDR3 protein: CASSGRGVNTEAFF

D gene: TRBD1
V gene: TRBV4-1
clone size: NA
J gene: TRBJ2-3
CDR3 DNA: TGCGCCAGCAGCCAAGAGTTATGGCCAGGGGGCGGGAATACGCAGTATTTT
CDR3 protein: CASSQELWPGGGNTQYF

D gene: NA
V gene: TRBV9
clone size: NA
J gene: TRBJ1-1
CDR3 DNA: TGTGCCAGCAGCGTAAAGTTGATCGGCACTGAAGCTTTCTTT
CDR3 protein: CASSVKLIGTEAFF

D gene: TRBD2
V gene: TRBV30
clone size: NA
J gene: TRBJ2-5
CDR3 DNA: TGTGCCTGGAGCCCGGGGTTGTCTAGCGGGGCGGAGACCCAGTACTTC
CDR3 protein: CAWSPGLSSGAETQYF

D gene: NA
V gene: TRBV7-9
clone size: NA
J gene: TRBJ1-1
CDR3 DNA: TGTGCCAGCAGCCTTCTCTCCGGGGGGCAGAGTGAAGCTTTCTTT
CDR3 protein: CASSLLSGGQSEAFF

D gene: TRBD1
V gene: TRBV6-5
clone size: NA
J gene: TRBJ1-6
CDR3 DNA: TGTGCCAGCAGATTCCAGGGGGCCGGTTCACCCCTCCACTTT
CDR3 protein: CASRFQGAGSPLHF

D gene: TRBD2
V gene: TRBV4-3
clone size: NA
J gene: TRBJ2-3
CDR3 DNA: TGCGCCAGCAGCCAAGGGTTCGCGGGGGGGGCAGATACGCAGTATTTT
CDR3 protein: CASSQGFAGGADTQYF

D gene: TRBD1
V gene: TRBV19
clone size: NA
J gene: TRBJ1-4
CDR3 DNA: TGTGCCAGTAGTAGATCCGACCTAACAGGGGGAAATGAAAAACTGTTTTTT
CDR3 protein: CASSRSDLTGGNEKLFF

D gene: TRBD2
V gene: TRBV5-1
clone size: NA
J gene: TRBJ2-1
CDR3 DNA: TGCGCCAGCAGCTTGGCTTTGTTGGGGGGGTCCTACAATGAGCAGTTCTTC
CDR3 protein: CASSLALLGGSYNEQFF

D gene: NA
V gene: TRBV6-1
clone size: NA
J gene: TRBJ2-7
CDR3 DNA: TGTGCCAGCGGAGATCCAGGGCAGGGCTACGAGCAGTACTTC
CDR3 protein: CASGDPGQGYEQYF

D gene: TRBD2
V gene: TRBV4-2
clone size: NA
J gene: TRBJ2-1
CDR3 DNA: TGTGCCAGCAGCCAAGAGGCCGGGACTAGCGGGGGGTACTACAATGAGCAGTTCTTC
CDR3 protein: CASSQEAGTSGGYYNEQFF

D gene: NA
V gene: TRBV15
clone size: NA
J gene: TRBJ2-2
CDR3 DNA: TGTGCCACCAGCAGAGGTAGAACCCTAGATAACACCGGGGAGCTGTTTTTT
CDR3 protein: CATSRGRTLDNTGELFF

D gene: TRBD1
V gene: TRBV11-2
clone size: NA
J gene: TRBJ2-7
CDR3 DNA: TGTGCCAGCAGCCCGGGGACAGGCTACGAGCAGTACTTC
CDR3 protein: CASSPGTGYEQYF

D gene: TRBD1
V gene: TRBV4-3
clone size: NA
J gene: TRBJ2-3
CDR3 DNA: TGCGCCAGCAGCCAATTCTGGGACAGGGAGTTGAGAGATACGCAGTATTTT
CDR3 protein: CASSQFWDRELRDTQYF

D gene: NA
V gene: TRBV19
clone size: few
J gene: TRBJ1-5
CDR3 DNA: TGTGCCAGTAGCCCAACGGGAGAGGGTGGGGGGAATCAGCCCCAGCATTTT
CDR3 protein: CASSPTGEGGGNQPQHF

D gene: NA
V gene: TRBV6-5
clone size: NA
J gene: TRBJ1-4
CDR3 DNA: TGTGCCAGCAGTTACTCGACGGGGTATAATGAAAAACTGTTTTTT
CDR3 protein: CASSYSTGYNEKLFF

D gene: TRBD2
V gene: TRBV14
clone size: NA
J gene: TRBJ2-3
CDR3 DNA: TGTGCCAGCAGCCAAAGGAACCTGAGACTAGCCACCACAGATACGCAGTATTTT
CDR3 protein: CASSQRNLRLATTDTQYF

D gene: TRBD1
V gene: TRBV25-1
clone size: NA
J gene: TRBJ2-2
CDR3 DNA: TGTGCCAGCAGTTCCGGGACAGGGGGTTACACCGGGGAGCTGTTTTTT
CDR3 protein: CASSSGTGGYTGELFF

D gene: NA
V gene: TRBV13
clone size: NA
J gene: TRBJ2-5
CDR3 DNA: TGTGCCAGCAGCCTAGTCGGAGAGACCCAGTACTTC
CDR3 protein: CASSLVGETQYF

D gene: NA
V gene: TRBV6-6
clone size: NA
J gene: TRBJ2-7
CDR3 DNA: TGTGCCAGCAGTCAGGTCGGTCTGGGTGTCTACGAGCAGTACTTC
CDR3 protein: CASSQVGLGVYEQYF

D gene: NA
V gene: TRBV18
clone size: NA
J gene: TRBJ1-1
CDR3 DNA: TGTGCCAGCTCACCCTCCGGGGGGAACACTGAAGCTTTCTTT
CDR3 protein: CASSPSGGNTEAFF

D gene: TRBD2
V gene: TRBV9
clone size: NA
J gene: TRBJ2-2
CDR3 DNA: TGTGCCAGCACCAAAAGGACTAGCGGGAGTGCGAACACCGGGGAGCTGTTTTTT
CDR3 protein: CASTKRTSGSANTGELFF

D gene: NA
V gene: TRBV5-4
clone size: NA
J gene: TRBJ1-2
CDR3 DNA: TGTGCCAGCAGCCCTGACAGCTATGGCTACACCTTC
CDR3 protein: CASSPDSYGYTF

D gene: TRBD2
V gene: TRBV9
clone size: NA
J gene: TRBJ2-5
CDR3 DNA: TGTGCCAGCACCGAGGGGAGACTAGCGGGCTATGAGACCCAGTACTTC
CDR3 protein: CASTEGRLAGYETQYF

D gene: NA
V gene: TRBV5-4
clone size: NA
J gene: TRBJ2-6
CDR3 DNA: TGTGCCAGCAGCTTGCCTTCAGGGGCTGGGGCCAACGTCCTGACTTTC
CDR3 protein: CASSLPSGAGANVLTF

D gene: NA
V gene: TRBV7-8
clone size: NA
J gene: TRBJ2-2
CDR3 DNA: TGTGCCAGCAGCCCAGGTGGGTCGCGGAACACCGGGGAGCTGTTTTTT
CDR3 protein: CASSPGGSRNTGELFF

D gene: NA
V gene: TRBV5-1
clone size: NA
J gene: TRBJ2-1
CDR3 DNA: TGCGCCAGCAGCCCGGAGGGGGTACGGGGGGCCCGGGAGAATGAGCAGTTCTTC
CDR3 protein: CASSPEGVRGARENEQFF

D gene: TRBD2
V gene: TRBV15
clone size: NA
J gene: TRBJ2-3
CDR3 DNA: TGTGCCACCAGCTCCCAAACAACCGGGACTATGGCAGATACGCAGTATTTT
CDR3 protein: CATSSQTTGTMADTQYF

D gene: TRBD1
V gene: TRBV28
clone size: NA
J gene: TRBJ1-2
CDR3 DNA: TGTGCCAGCAGTTTCCCGACAGGGCAATCATATGGCTACACCTTC
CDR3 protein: CASSFPTGQSYGYTF

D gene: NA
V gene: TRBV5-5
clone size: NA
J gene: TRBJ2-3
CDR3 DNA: TGTGCCAGCTCACAGGGTTCGGGGATTGATACGCAGTATTTT
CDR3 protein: CASSQGSGIDTQYF

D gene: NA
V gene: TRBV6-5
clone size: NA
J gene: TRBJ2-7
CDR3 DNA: TGTGCCAGCACGTCAGGGGCGGGCGAGCAGTACTTC
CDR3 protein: CASTSGAGEQYF

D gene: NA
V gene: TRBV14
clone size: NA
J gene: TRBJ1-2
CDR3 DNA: TGTGCCAGCAGCCACCCCAGGGTGAGAATGGACGGCTACACCTTC
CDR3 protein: CASSHPRVRMDGYTF

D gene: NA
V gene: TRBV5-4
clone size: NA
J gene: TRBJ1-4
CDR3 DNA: TGTGCCAGCAGCTTGGGGGGGGAGGCCAATGAAAAACTGTTTTTT
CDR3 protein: CASSLGGEANEKLFF

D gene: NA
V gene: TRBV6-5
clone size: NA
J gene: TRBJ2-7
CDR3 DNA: TGTGCCAGCAGTTACTCGACCCCCGGGTACGAGCAGTACTTC
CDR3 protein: CASSYSTPGYEQYF

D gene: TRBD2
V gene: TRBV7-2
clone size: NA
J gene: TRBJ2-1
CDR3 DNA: TGTGCCAGCAGCTTAGACGGCGGGAGTGTCAGCGGTGAGCAGTTCTTC
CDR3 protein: CASSLDGGSVSGEQFF

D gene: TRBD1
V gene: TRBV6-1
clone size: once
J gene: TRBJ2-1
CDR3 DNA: TGTGCCAGCAGTGAATCGGGACAGCCCTACAATGAGCAGTTCTTC
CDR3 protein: CASSESGQPYNEQFF

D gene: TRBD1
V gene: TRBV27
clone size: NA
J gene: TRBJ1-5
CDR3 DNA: TGTGCCAGCAGTCGGGACAGTAATCAGCCCCAGCATTTT
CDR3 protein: CASSRDSNQPQHF

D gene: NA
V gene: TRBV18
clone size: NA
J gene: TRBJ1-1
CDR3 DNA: TGTGCCAGCTCACCGTTTGGGGGGACGAACACTGAAGCTTTCTTT
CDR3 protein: CASSPFGGTNTEAFF

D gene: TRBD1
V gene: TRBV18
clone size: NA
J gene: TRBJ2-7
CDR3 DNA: TGTGCCAGCTCACCACCGGGGCAGGGGGCCTACGAGCAGTACTTC
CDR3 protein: CASSPPGQGAYEQYF